The next 27 T cell receptor beta chains were all read from a single sample in a study of tumor-infiltrating lymphocytes in oesophageal squamous cell carcinoma. TCRdb reprocessed the PCR reads via MiXCR and lists one record per CDR3 protein. The sample has 2,000 to 3,000 distinct CDR3 sequences, about 15% seen once. Sequencing input: esophageal tumor tissue. The receptors shown here come from a male donor with esophageal squamous cell carcinoma.

By share of the sample, this clonotype is large. The chain combines TRBV7-8 with TRBJ2-5; D possibly corresponds to TRBD2 (5 bases). The ends were cut back, 1 base at V and 2 bases at J, with 8 bases in the middle. The V gene's germline CDR1 is SGHVS and CDR2 FQNEAQ. CDR3 length: 14 amino acids. CDR3 nucleotides: TGTGCCAGCAGCTTAGAGGACTTACAAGAGACCCAGTACTTC. Its protein product is CASSLEDLQETQYF.

In this sample, this clonotype turned up many times. This chain links TRBV10-2 with TRBJ2-5; TRBD1 might be the D (5 bases). V was shortened by 7 bases and J by 5 bases, with 26 bases between the two germline ends. CDR3 length: 17 amino acids. Germline V gene sequence: CDR1 WSHSY, CDR2 SAAADI. The CDR3 loop is CASNGASRTKNMETQYF. CDR3 DNA: TGCGCCAGCAATGGGGCCTCCCGGACAAAGAATATGGAGACCCAGTACTTC.

This clonotype is deemed medium-sized (0.01 to 0.1%). The CDR3 spells CASSPQAGNEQFF. CDR3 DNA: TGTGCCAGCAGCCCGCAAGCGGGGAATGAGCAGTTCTTC. The rearrangement links TRBV5-4 to TRBJ2-1, with 7 bases matching TRBD2. This CDR3 spans 13 amino acids. CDR1 and CDR2 (germline): SGHNT, YYREEE (reference sequence). Trimming cost V 4 bases and J 7 bases; bases outside gene matches: 5. The variable domain in full, completed from reference TRBV5-4 and TRBJ2-1, reads ETGVTQSPTHLIKTRGQQVTLRCSSQSGHNTVSWYQQALGQGPQFIFQYYREEENGRGNFPPRFSGLQFPNYSSELNVNALELDDSALYLCASSPQAGNEQFFGPGTRLTVL.

This clonotype has a single count. This rearrangement joins TRBV30 to TRBJ2-7, with 7 nucleotides matching TRBD2. Germline V gene sequence: CDR1 GTSNPN, CDR2 SVGIG (reference sequence). J lost 7 bases, V lost 5 bases, and 8 bases had no gene match. This CDR3 region has 12 residues. For the CDR3, the DNA is TGTGCCTGGGACGGGGGGTACAATGAGCAGTACTTC. Translation gives CAWDGGYNEQYF.

This clonotype is medium-sized by share. This chain connects TRBV7-9 to TRBJ1-1, with D unclear. CDR1 is SEHNR, CDR2 FQNEAQ, per germline (reference sequence). The CDR3 covers 13 residues. Trimming left V 4 bases short and J 0 bases short, with 6 bases between. CDR3 residues: CASSWYMNTEAFF. The CDR3 DNA reads TGTGCCAGCAGCTGGTACATGAACACTGAAGCTTTCTTT.

This clonotype was counted many times. The CDR3 sequence: CASSALGNEQFF. CDR3 coding DNA: TGTGCCAGCAGCGCCCTCGGTAATGAGCAGTTCTTC. The chain joins TRBV11-3 to TRBJ2-1, with D uncertain. Trimming removed 5 bases from V and 7 bases from J, with 9 bases in between. This CDR3 comprises 12 residues. Germline-derived CDR1 and CDR2 are SGHNT and YENEEA.

This clonotype was seen many times. The chain couples TRBV12-3 or TRBV12-4 to TRBJ1-6; D might be TRBD1 (6 bases). V was trimmed by 5 bases and J by 7 bases, leaving 15 bases between them. There are 15 residues in the CDR3. The CDR3 here is CASSQTGLGNSPLHF. CDR3 sequence (DNA): TGTGCCAGCAGTCAAACAGGGCTGGGAAATTCACCCCTCCACTTT.

This clonotype is labeled as medium-sized (0.01 to 0.1%). Mismatch with germline at one junction end may stem from a read error. This chain links TRBV10-2 with TRBJ2-7, with a possible D match to TRBD1 (5 bases). The germline V gene encodes CDR1 WSHSY and CDR2 SAAADI. This CDR3 has 12 amino acids. The CDR3 nucleotides are TGCGCCAGCAGGACAGACCCTTCACCCCTCCACTTC. Translated, it gives CASRTDPSPLHF.

Concerning this clonotype itself: One junction end disagrees with the germline gene, perhaps due to a read error. The rearrangement links TRBV11-2 to TRBJ2-1, with TRBD2 as a possible D gene (6 bases). Germline CDR1 reads SGHAT; CDR2 reads FQNNGV. The CDR3 has 8 residues. CDR3 in amino acids: CASSFGTF. The CDR3, as DNA: TGTGCCAGCAGCTTCGGGACTTTC. Drawing the rest from reference TRBV11-2 and TRBJ2-1, the complete variable domain is EAGVAQSPRYKIIEKRQSVAFWCNPISGHATLYWYQQILGQGPKLLIQFQNNGVVDDSQLPKDRFSAERLKGVDSTLKIQPAKLEDSAVYLCASSFGTFGPGTRLTVL.

This clonotype came up many times. The rearrangement joins TRBV5-1 to TRBJ2-3, with TRBD1 matching 8 bases. The CDR3 covers 14 residues. Trimming took 6 bases from V and 6 from J; bases not matched to a gene: 9. Looked up from germline, CDR1 is SGHRS and CDR2 is YFSETQ. The CDR3 bases are TGCGCCAGCAAGAGCCGGACAGGGATGGATACGCAGTATTTT. Translated: CASKSRTGMDTQYF.

This clonotype was observed many times. The chain carries TRBV11-2 and TRBJ2-7, with 7 bases that match TRBD1. Germline loops: CDR1 SGHAT, CDR2 FQNNGV. V gave up 5 bases and J gave up 9 bases; unmatched junction bases: 4. The CDR3 runs to 11 residues. The CDR3 nucleotides read TGTGCCAGCAGCCTGACAGGGATGCAGTACTTC. It yields the protein CASSLTGMQYF.

By proportion, this clonotype is medium-sized (0.01 to 0.1%). V usage is TRBV12-3 or TRBV12-4 and J usage is TRBJ1-2; TRBD1 matches at 9 bases. The CDR3 is 13 amino acids. The J segment lost 6 bases and the V segment lost 7 bases, leaving 6 bases of the junction unmatched. The CDR3 spells CASNPDRGHGYTF. The CDR3 nucleotides read TGTGCCAGCAACCCGGACAGGGGCCATGGCTACACCTTC.

This clonotype is labeled medium-sized. A junction end diverges from the germline sequence, so it may reflect a read error. The V and J genes are TRBV7-2 and TRBJ2-7; 7 bases agree with TRBD1. Germline V gives CDR1 SGHTA, CDR2 FQGNSA. There are 15 residues in the CDR3. CDR3 sequence reads: CASSLAGGIRYEQYF. As DNA, the CDR3 is TGTGCCAGCAGTTTAGCAGGGGGTATTAGGTACGAGCAGTACTTC.

This clonotype is medium-sized within its sample. The chain recombines TRBV24-1 with TRBJ2-3; tentatively, D is TRBD2 (6 bases). The CDR3 consists of 16 residues. V was pared by 1 base and J by 2 bases, with 12 bases between. Germline-derived CDR1 and CDR2 are KGHDR and SFDVKD. The CDR3: CATSDFQSGLTDTQYF. CDR3 nucleotide sequence: TGTGCCACCAGTGATTTCCAATCGGGACTCACAGATACGCAGTATTTT.

At least ten counts were recorded for this clonotype. This sequence joins TRBV28 and TRBJ1-5; weak D call: TRBD1 (5 bases). CDR1 is MDHEN and CDR2 is SYDVKM in the germline V gene. Trimming removed 6 bases from V and 6 bases from J, with 15 bases in between. This CDR3 region has 14 residues. The CDR3 coding sequence is TGTGCCAGCAGCACCGATGGGGGGACTCAGCCCCAGCATTTT. Residues: CASSTDGGTQPQHF.

This clonotype has only a few counts. The chain is built from TRBV11-2 and TRBJ1-3; 8 bases are a match to TRBD1. With 5 bases clipped from V and 4 bases from J, the junction kept 7 bases outside the gene matches. In germline, CDR1 is SGHAT, CDR2 FQNNGV. The CDR3 totals 15 residues. In nucleotides, the CDR3 is TGTGCCAGCAGCGCTCTAGACAGGGGCGGAAACACCATATATTTT. This gives the protein CASSALDRGGNTIYF.

This clonotype was seen once. This chain links TRBV28 with TRBJ2-4; no reliable D call. The DNA matches TRBJ2-7 better at its end, which makes the J call doubtful. The germline V gene has CDR1 MDHEN and CDR2 SYDVKM. CDR3 length: 11 residues. The CDR3 sequence: CATQMDYEQYV. DNA of the CDR3: TGTGCCACCCAGATGGACTACGAGCAGTACGTC.

By sample fraction, this clonotype is medium-sized. The chain is built from TRBV6-1 and TRBJ2-6; D is unresolved. The CDR3 is made up of 15 amino acids. Trimming took 5 bases from V and 3 from J, leaving 11 bases between them. CDR1 and CDR2 from the germline V gene are MNHNS and SASEGT. In nucleotides, the CDR3 is TGTGCCAGCAGTCTCGGATTAATTGGGGCCAACGTCCTGACTTTC. The encoded protein is CASSLGLIGANVLTF.

This clonotype is deemed medium-sized. This sequence joins TRBV6-1 and TRBJ2-7; the match to TRBD1 covers 7 bases. The CDR3 has 14 amino acids. The germline V gene encodes CDR1 MNHNS and CDR2 SASEGT. The V segment lost 8 bases and the J segment 0 bases; nucleotides outside the gene matches: 7. CDR3 sequence (DNA): TGTGCCAGCTGGACCGGGACAGCCTCCTACGAGCAGTACTTC. It yields the protein CASWTGTASYEQYF.

Written as DNA, the CDR3 is TGCGCCAGCAGCTTCGACAGGGTCGGGAGCTCCTACGAGCAGTACTTC. Translation: CASSFDRVGSSYEQYF. This rearrangement joins TRBV5-1 to TRBJ2-7; possible D gene TRBD1, 7 bases. The V gene's germline CDR1 is SGHRS and CDR2 YFSETQ. The V and J ends lost 2 bases and 0 bases respectively, with 15 bases between them. This CDR3 has 16 residues.

This clonotype was found many times. The chain joins TRBV5-4 to TRBJ2-3; no clear D gene. The CDR3 has 13 residues. V was clipped by 5 bases and J by 1 base, with 8 bases between them. Germline loops: CDR1 SGHNT, CDR2 YYREEE (reference sequence). The CDR3 nucleotides read TGTGCCAGCAGGGTTCTTGGCACAGATACGCAGTATTTT. Protein sequence: CASRVLGTDTQYF.

Only a few counts were recorded for this clonotype. At one end the junction does not follow the germline gene, possibly because of a read error. The chain carries TRBV7-8 and TRBJ1-2, with D maybe TRBD1 (5 bases). CDR1 and CDR2 from the germline V gene are SGHVS and FQNEAQ. The CDR3 has 16 amino acids. The CDR3 DNA follows: TGTACCAGCAGCCCGTCGTTCTTGAACAGGTCCTATGGCTACACCTTC. Protein sequence: CTSSPSFLNRSYGYTF.

This clonotype has a count of ten or more. This chain connects TRBV7-2 to TRBJ2-5; D not resolved. Gene TRBJ2-7 matches the end of the DNA better, so the J call may be wrong. Germline loops: CDR1 SGHTA, CDR2 FQGNSA. This CDR3 region has 12 residues. CDR3: CASSPDRYEQYF. The DNA for the CDR3 is TGTGCCAGCAGCCCCGACCGCTACGAGCAGTACTTC.

This clonotype was found many times. The V call is TRBV18, the J call TRBJ1-5; maybe TRBD1 (6 bases). This CDR3 contains 14 residues. From germline, CDR1 is KGHSH and CDR2 LQKENI. Trimming removed 5 bases at V and 3 bases at J, with 11 bases between. CDR3 in amino acids: CASSLSGDNQPQHF. As DNA, the CDR3 is TGTGCCAGCTCATTGTCAGGGGACAATCAGCCCCAGCATTTT.

This clonotype is labeled as medium-sized (0.01 to 0.1%). V usage is TRBV6-1 and J usage is TRBJ2-7; D not resolved. Germline V gene sequence: CDR1 MNHNS, CDR2 SASEGT. V was trimmed by 2 bases and J by 2 bases, leaving 13 bases between them. This CDR3 comprises 15 residues. CDR3 sequence: CASSELQDLPYEQYF. Here the CDR3 DNA reads TGTGCCAGCAGTGAACTGCAGGATCTACCCTACGAGCAGTACTTC.

This clonotype showed up many times. The chain has TRBV10-3 and TRBJ2-1; 9 bases map to TRBD1. The CDR3 sequence is 15 residues long. V was pared by 1 base and J by 6 bases, with 4 bases of the junction left unmatched. The germline CDR1 and CDR2 sequences are ENHRY and SYGVKD. CDR3 sequence (DNA): TGTGCCATCAGTGAGTGGGACAGGGCCTCCAATGAGCAGTTCTTC. Its translation: CAISEWDRASNEQFF.

This clonotype was counted at least ten times. This CDR3 reads CASSQVPGRGGETQYF. CDR3 bases: TGTGCCAGCAGCCAAGTCCCCGGCAGGGGCGGAGAGACCCAGTACTTC. This chain joins TRBV14 and TRBJ2-5; the D gene is possibly TRBD1 (6 bases). Trimming pared 1 base from V and 4 bases from J, leaving 16 bases between. The CDR3 length is 16 residues. Per germline, CDR1 SGHDN and CDR2 FVKESK.